Listed below are T cell receptor beta chains from one sample, sequenced in a study of blood T cell repertoires in COVID-19. Clones were sequenced by immunoSEQ multiplex PCR, and TCRdb holds only the in-frame ones, with some missing. The sample holds approximately 260,000 clones, roughly 83% seen once. The sequencing input was peripheral blood. The receptors stem from a woman older than 75 with acute or convalescent COVID-19. CDR3s include the opening cysteine and the closing phenylalanine or tryptophan. Fields, in order: V gene, J gene, D gene, clone size, CDR3 protein, CDR3 DNA. A D gene is named only where the DNA matches it firmly. For some rows the clone size is stated as once, few or many, or as a class when expanded; others skip it.

V gene: TRBV11-2; J gene: TRBJ1-2; D gene: TRBD1; clone size: .; CDR3 protein: CASSSTGQNGYTF; CDR3 DNA: TGTGCCAGCAGCTCGACAGGGCAGAATGGCTACACCTTC
V gene: TRBV4-2; J gene: TRBJ2-1; D gene: .; clone size: .; CDR3 protein: CASSRQERYNEQFF; CDR3 DNA: TGTGCCAGCAGCCGACAGGAGCGCTACAATGAGCAGTTCTTC
V gene: TRBV28; J gene: TRBJ1-5; D gene: TRBD1; clone size: .; CDR3 protein: CASRQGGNQPQHF; CDR3 DNA: TGTGCCAGCAGGCAGGGGGGCAATCAGCCCCAGCATTTT
V gene: TRBV5-1; J gene: TRBJ1-6; D gene: .; clone size: .; CDR3 protein: CASSLGQYNSPLHF; CDR3 DNA: TGCGCCAGCAGCTTGGGACAGTATAATTCACCCCTCCACTTT
V gene: TRBV28; J gene: TRBJ1-6; D gene: TRBD1; clone size: .; CDR3 protein: CASSLWGQGVLSPPLHF; CDR3 DNA: TGTGCCAGCAGTTTATGGGGACAGGGGGTTCTCTCACCACCCCTCCACTTT
V gene: TRBV4-2; J gene: TRBJ2-3; D gene: .; clone size: .; CDR3 protein: CASSQDQSGAWDTQYF; CDR3 DNA: TGTGCCAGCAGCCAAGATCAATCAGGGGCTTGGGATACGCAGTATTTT
V gene: TRBV19; J gene: TRBJ1-3; D gene: .; clone size: .; CDR3 protein: CASSIDSLRTGNTIYF; CDR3 DNA: TGTGCCAGTAGTATAGATTCCCTGAGGACTGGAAACACCATATATTTT
V gene: TRBV2; J gene: TRBJ2-6; D gene: .; clone size: .; CDR3 protein: CASSEGANVLTF; CDR3 DNA: TGTGCCAGCAGCGAGGGGGCCAACGTCCTGACTTTC
V gene: TRBV4-1; J gene: TRBJ1-2; D gene: .; clone size: .; CDR3 protein: CASSQEGTGYGYTF; CDR3 DNA: TGCGCCAGCAGCCAAGAGGGCACAGGATATGGCTACACCTTC
V gene: TRBV29-1; J gene: TRBJ2-3; D gene: .; clone size: .; CDR3 protein: CSVERDTDTQYF; CDR3 DNA: TGCAGCGTTGAACGGGACACCGATACGCAGTATTTT
V gene: TRBV19; J gene: TRBJ2-3; D gene: .; clone size: .; CDR3 protein: CASGIRGGDTQYF; CDR3 DNA: TGTGCCAGTGGAATCCGAGGTGGAGATACGCAGTATTTT
V gene: TRBV5-5; J gene: TRBJ2-5; D gene: .; clone size: .; CDR3 protein: CASSRGGQQETQYF; CDR3 DNA: TGTGCCAGCAGCCGGGGGGGACAGCAAGAGACCCAGTACTTC
V gene: TRBV15; J gene: TRBJ2-1; D gene: TRBD2; clone size: few; CDR3 protein: CATSRGLAGGAYNEQFF; CDR3 DNA: TGTGCCACCAGCAGAGGACTAGCGGGGGGTGCTTACAATGAGCAGTTCTTC